This entry concerns a single T cell receptor beta chain. Its antigen remains unidentified. No much larger clone is present one base from it, and per-base qualities are unavailable. The CDR3 holds 14 amino acids from the cysteine to the phenylalanine. The CDR3 DNA has 42 bases and is translated from base 1. CDR1 and CDR2 (SGHDT, YYEEEE) derive from the germline V gene. Trimming at the junction amounts to 6 bases on V and 3 bases on J, and the germline ends lie 15 bases apart. This specimen comes from a study of blood T cell repertoires in COVID-19 (dated by TCRdb to 2020 to 2021). General notes on the study: Samples from collaborators originated in the United States, Italy and Spain and spanned both the acute and convalescent phases of COVID-19. Deeply sampled blood TCRbeta repertoires from subjects exposed to, actively infected with, or recovered from COVID-19 were included in the dataset. Nearly every sample came with metadata listing a de-identified subject ID, COVID-19 status, age in years and sex. The repertoires were released in a freely available public database meant as a resource for research on the immune response to SARS-CoV-2. The material from the prospective study consisted of cDNA or gDNA derived from T cells, B-cell-depleted T cells, or PBMCs. Where HLA class I and class II types were available, the types were taken from metadata supplied by the sample provider, not from assay-based typing. The samples were drawn from two sources: the first 160 participants of the ongoing ImmuneRACE study, and 1,200 or so subjects contributed by 6 global collaborators.

General findings and caveats noted by the study authors: The quantity of clinical and demographic metadata differed by source and by participant and was supplied without curation.

Each collaborating institution followed its own protocols to collect whole blood in K2EDTA tubes. Collaborator samples were shipped for TCRbeta analysis as frozen whole blood, isolated PBMCs, or DNA extracted from either sample type. TCRbeta CDR3 regions were amplified from genomic DNA using the immunoSEQ Assay, a bias-controlled multiplex PCR. Per the original workflow: The number of nucleated cells in each sample was estimated from the amplification of reference gene primers within the assay. To quantify the absolute abundance of each unique TCRbeta CDR3 rearrangement, sequence reads were collapsed and filtered. For each sample, productive Simpson clonality was calculated as the square root of Simpson's diversity index across productive rearrangements. Drawn from immuneACCESS, this table holds only the in-frame rearrangements with V and J called that TCRdb kept. Clones are partly lost; checked studies trace under half to an unresolved V gene and leave the rest unexplained. V and J calls and clone size are those listed in that table; D and trimming were worked out from the DNA. This sample has 300,000 to 400,000 clones in its table, and about 88% of those were observed once. Around 2.9% of the sample lies in the top ten.

The sequence joins TRBV5-6 to TRBJ2-5; perhaps TRBD2 is the D gene, with 6 bases matching. Sequencing was done on a sample of peripheral blood. The receptor was derived from a human donor in a cohort sampled during active COVID-19. The nucleotide sequence is given as TGTGCCAGCATCCGCCGGGGCGGGAAAGAGACCCAGTACTTC. This yields the protein CASIRRGGKETQYF.